This TCR beta chain stems from a study of tissue T cells after allogeneic stem cell transplantation. The study's findings and limits: TCR repertoires tracked anatomic similarity, regardless of disease or transplant status. Motif-based clustering found tissue-specific repertoire signatures shared across patients, though few clones were shared.

Details on this clone: Its antigen is not known. These gene names are mouse names. The CDR3 is cut off 1 residue early in the read; its end comes from the germline J gene.

TCRbeta CDR3 was sequenced at survey depth with template counts. Clones were sequenced by immunoSEQ multiplex PCR, and TCRdb holds only the in-frame ones, with some missing. The table shows 5,500 to 6,000 clones, with 45% to 50% occurring only once. As to time point: mouse harvest day 14 after allogeneic transplant. Mouse grafts combined 10^7 T-cell-depleted bone marrow cells with 10^6 splenic CD5+ T cells. This mouse GVHD model was MHC-mismatched B6 to BALB/c, profiled day 7 or 14. Per germline, CDR1 SGHLS and CDR2 HYDKME. CDR3 length: 14 residues. The trim removed 4 bases at V and 4 bases at J, leaving 4 bases unmatched.

The sample consisted of gut tissue. This clonotype originated in a female BALB/c mouse given C57BL/6 T cells with graft-versus-host disease after an allogeneic hematopoietic cell transplant. This chain connects TRBV12-2 to TRBJ2-4; 10 bases fit TRBD2. CDR3 protein: CASSRTGGKNTLYF. The part of the CDR3 DNA that was read is TGTGCCAGCTCCCGGACTGGGGGAAAAAACACCTTGTAC.